The 27 T cell receptor beta chains below were found in one sample sequenced in a study of identical twins. TCRdb called the 5' RACE reads again in MiXCR, with one record for every CDR3 protein. The table shows 240,000 or so distinct CDR3 sequences, with about 10% occurring only once. The material sequenced was memory T cells sorted from blood. All receptors derive from a man in his fifties in good health.

The sample holds many counts of this clonotype. The chain is built from TRBV5-1 and TRBJ2-1, with 9 bases aligning to TRBD2. The CDR3 consists of 16 residues. Per the germline V gene, CDR1 is SGHRS and CDR2 is YFSETQ. V was pared by 4 bases and J by 4 bases, with 9 bases of the junction left unmatched. The CDR3: CASSLVPAGGYNEQFF. The CDR3 nucleotides are TGCGCCAGCAGCCTCGTGCCAGCGGGGGGATACAATGAGCAGTTCTTC. The whole variable domain, remainder taken from reference TRBV5-1 and TRBJ2-1, is KAGVTQTPRYLIKTRGQQVTLSCSPISGHRSVSWYQQTPGQGLQFLFEYFSETQRNKGNFPGRFSGRQFSNSRSEMNVSTLELGDSALYLCASSLVPAGGYNEQFFGPGTRLTVL.

This clonotype has more than one count but fewer than ten. J is TRBJ2-1 and V is TRBV28; TRBD2 matches at 9 bases. CDR3 length: 20 residues. Trimming removed 2 bases from V and 2 bases from J; junction bases left unmatched: 16. Germline CDR1 is MDHEN and CDR2 is SYDVKM. CDR3 nucleotide sequence: TGTGCCAGCAGTTTAGGCTTAGCGGGAGTTTTTCGGGTGGCCTACAATGAGCAGTTCTTC. It is translated as CASSLGLAGVFRVAYNEQFF.

The chain joins TRBV20-1 to TRBJ2-7, with 13 positions matching TRBD2. The CDR3 is 13 residues long. Losses at the gene ends were 8 bases for V and 6 bases for J; bases not matched to a gene: 7. Per the germline V gene, CDR1 is DFQATT and CDR2 is SNEGSKA (reference sequence). CDR3 bases: TGCAGTCAGGGACTAGCGGGAACAAGCGAGCAGTACTTC. Translating it yields CSQGLAGTSEQYF.

V and J are TRBV10-1 and TRBJ2-6; the match to TRBD2 covers 10 bases. From germline, CDR1 is WNHNN and CDR2 SYGVQD (reference sequence). This CDR3 is 17 amino acids long. Germline trimming cut 3 bases from V and 5 bases from J; bases unmatched to any gene: 7. CDR3 nucleotides: TGCGCCAGCAGTGACGAGCGGGGGGGCCTTAGGGCCAACGTCCTGACTTTC. This encodes CASSDERGGLRANVLTF.

This clonotype was counted at least ten times. The rearrangement links TRBV9 to TRBJ2-3, with D possibly called TRBD1 or TRBD2 (5 bases each). CDR1 and CDR2 from the germline V gene are SGDLS and YYNGEE. The ends were cut back, 3 bases at V and 0 bases at J, with 11 bases in the middle. The CDR3 sequence is 15 residues long. CDR3 sequence reads: CASSEGTFSTDTQYF. The CDR3 DNA sequence: TGTGCCAGCAGCGAGGGGACCTTCAGCACAGATACGCAGTATTTT.

The chain is built from TRBV2 and TRBJ2-2; 8 nucleotides agree with TRBD2. The CDR3 covers 14 residues. CDR1 and CDR2 from the germline V gene are SNHLY and FYNNEI. After removal of 5 bases from V and 4 bases from J, the junction contained 3 bases not matched to a gene. The CDR3 DNA sequence: TGTGCCAGCAGTAACGGGGGGGCCACCGGGGAGCTGTTTTTT. Translation gives CASSNGGATGELFF.

This clonotype was seen only a few times. The chain combines TRBV7-8 with TRBJ2-5, with D tentatively TRBD2 (7 bases). This CDR3 comprises 15 residues. Trimming took 5 bases from V and 5 from J, leaving 18 bases between them. Germline CDR1 is SGHVS and CDR2 is FQNEAQ. CDR3: CASSPQGGAGETQYF. The CDR3 DNA reads as TGTGCCAGCAGCCCACAGGGAGGGGCAGGGGAGACCCAGTACTTC.

This clonotype was counted at least ten times. V and J are TRBV12-3 or TRBV12-4 and TRBJ2-5; maybe TRBD2 (5 bases). The CDR3 runs 16 residues. V was shortened by 0 bases and J by 5 bases, with 16 bases between the two germline ends. In DNA form, the CDR3 reads TGTGCCAGCAGTTTAGCGGGTCGGGGATCCTGGGAGACCCAGTACTTC. Amino acid sequence: CASSLAGRGSWETQYF.

The V gene is TRBV29-1, the J gene TRBJ1-1, with D uncertain. Per germline, CDR1 SQVTM and CDR2 ANQGSEA. The CDR3 runs 13 residues. The V and J ends lost 8 bases and 3 bases respectively, with 16 bases between them. The CDR3 coding sequence is TGCAGCATATCGACCAGGAACGACACTGAAGCTTTCTTT. Residues: CSISTRNDTEAFF.

This clonotype has just a few counts. The J gene is TRBJ1-1, the V gene TRBV5-1; TRBD1 matches at 8 bases. The CDR3 is 13 residues long. The germline CDR1 and CDR2 sequences are SGHRS and YFSETQ. V was clipped by 4 bases and J by 6 bases; unmatched bases: 5. The CDR3 nucleotides read TGCGCCAGCAGCGAGATACAGGGGGCTGAAGCTTTCTTT. Protein product: CASSEIQGAEAFF.

This clonotype came up many times. The V gene is TRBV28, the J gene TRBJ1-1; D possibly corresponds to TRBD1 (5 bases). This CDR3 is built from 15 residues. Germline-derived CDR1 and CDR2 are MDHEN and SYDVKM. Trimming removed 6 bases at V and 5 bases at J, with 19 bases between. CDR3 nucleotides: TGTGCCAGCAGGCCCGACTGGGACCAGGGTACTGAAGCTTTCTTT. Translation gives CASRPDWDQGTEAFF.

In this sample, this clonotype turned up many times. This chain uses TRBV20-1 with TRBJ2-3; 12 nucleotides line up with TRBD2. CDR1 is DFQATT and CDR2 is SNEGSKA in the germline V gene (reference sequence). This CDR3 comprises 17 residues. Trimming took 1 base from V and 8 from J; bases not matched to a gene: 13. The CDR3 DNA is TGCAGTGCTAGAGGGGGACTAGCGGGTGACCGATGGGGTACGCAGTATTTT. As protein: CSARGGLAGDRWGTQYF.

This clonotype appeared many times. The chain recombines TRBV24-1 with TRBJ2-3; 10 bases are a match to TRBD2. J lost 1 base, V lost 2 bases, and 2 bases had no gene match. This CDR3 is built from 16 residues. Germline V gene data show CDR1 as KGHDR and CDR2 as SFDVKD. CDR3 residues: CATSDSGTSGTDTQYF. CDR3 DNA sequence: TGTGCCACCAGTGATTCCGGGACTAGCGGCACAGATACGCAGTATTTT.

In its sample, this clonotype was seen many times. The rearrangement links TRBV12-3 or TRBV12-4 to TRBJ2-6; D is unresolved. The CDR3 length is 16 residues. V was pared by 2 bases and J by 2 bases, with 10 bases between. This CDR3 is CASSLRGSTGANVLTF. DNA for the CDR3: TGTGCCAGCAGTTTAAGAGGCTCGACTGGGGCCAACGTCCTGACTTTC.

This clonotype was detected many times. The rearrangement links TRBV29-1 to TRBJ1-2, with D possibly TRBD1 on 5 matching bases. V lost 0 bases and J 3 bases, leaving 14 bases between the germline ends. CDR3 size: 15 residues. Germline V gives CDR1 SQVTM, CDR2 ANQGSEA. The CDR3 region is CSVEDGSRGDYGYTF. CDR3 coding DNA: TGCAGCGTTGAAGATGGCAGCCGGGGGGACTATGGCTACACCTTC.

The chain joins TRBV11-2 to TRBJ2-2; 9 bases fit TRBD2. The V gene's germline CDR1 is SGHAT and CDR2 FQNNGV. This CDR3 is built from 16 residues. V trimming: 3 bases; J trimming: 2 bases; junction bases outside the gene matches: 4. The CDR3 coding sequence is TGTGCCAGCAGCTTTCAAGCGGGGGGCAACACCGGGGAGCTGTTTTTT. It codes for CASSFQAGGNTGELFF.

This clonotype appeared many times. The J gene is TRBJ1-2, the V gene TRBV12-3 or TRBV12-4, with 9 positions matching TRBD1. The ends lost 5 bases at V and 6 bases at J; junction bases unmatched: 4. The CDR3 totals 13 residues. The CDR3 nucleotides read TGTGCCAGCAGTGCCTACAGGGGGCATGGCTACACCTTC. Encoded protein: CASSAYRGHGYTF.

This clonotype came up many times. This chain joins TRBV25-1 and TRBJ2-5; 10 bases line up with TRBD1. With 3 bases clipped from V and 3 bases from J, the junction kept 16 bases outside the gene matches. The germline CDR1 and CDR2 sequences are MGHDK and SYGVNS. This CDR3 contains 19 residues. The CDR3 region has the DNA TGTGCCAGCAGTGACCCAGACAGGGGGCGGGCGCGTTCAGAAGAGACCCAGTACTTC. Translating gives CASSDPDRGRARSEETQYF.

Here the CDR3 reads CASSQEGHQAYEQYF. Written as DNA, the CDR3 is TGCGCCAGCAGCCAGGAGGGACACCAAGCCTACGAGCAGTACTTC. The J gene is TRBJ2-7, the V gene TRBV4-3; possibly TRBD1 or TRBD2 for D (6 bases each). Germline V gives CDR1 LGHNA, CDR2 YSLEER. CDR3 size: 15 residues. Trimming left V 3 bases short and J 2 bases short, with 14 bases between.

This clonotype occurred many times. The rearrangement uses TRBV20-1 and TRBJ2-7, with no clear D. V was clipped by 1 base and J by 1 base, with 5 bases between them. The germline gives CDR1 DFQATT, CDR2 SNEGSKA (reference sequence). CDR3 size: 12 residues. The chain's CDR3 is CSARAGSYEQYF. Written as DNA, the CDR3 is TGCAGTGCTAGAGCAGGTTCCTACGAGCAGTACTTC.

This clonotype was counted ten times or more. This chain joins TRBV4-1 and TRBJ1-2; 7 nucleotides line up with TRBD1. After removal of 0 bases from V and 7 bases from J, the junction contained 8 bases not matched to a gene. The CDR3 is 15 amino acids. Germline CDR1 and CDR2: MGHRA and YSYEKL. The CDR3, as DNA: TGCGCCAGCAGCCAAGATCCTGCACAGGGGACTGGCTACACCTTC. Translated, it gives CASSQDPAQGTGYTF.

This clonotype has only a few counts. The J gene is TRBJ1-1, the V gene TRBV18, with 8 bases matching TRBD1. CDR1 and CDR2 from the germline V gene are KGHSH and LQKENI. This CDR3 comprises 13 residues. V dropped 4 bases and J dropped 7; count of bases not matched to a gene: 5. The CDR3 sequence: CASSLGQGREAFF. The DNA for the CDR3 is TGTGCCAGCTCACTCGGACAGGGCCGTGAAGCTTTCTTT.

This clonotype was detected many times. At one of its ends the junction is not consistent with the germline gene, which may arise from a read error. The chain combines TRBV27 with TRBJ2-1; D gene unclear. CDR1 and CDR2 (germline): MNHEY, SMNVEV (reference sequence). The CDR3 covers 13 residues. The CDR3 DNA reads as TGTGCCAGCGGGTCCCTCTCCTCCAATGAGCAGTTCTTC. Protein sequence: CASGSLSSNEQFF.

The CDR3 loop reads CASSYSGGDNSYGYTF. The CDR3 DNA reads as TGTGCCAGCAGTTACTCAGGAGGGGATAATAGCTATGGCTACACCTTC. The V call is TRBV6-5, the J call TRBJ1-2, with D possibly being TRBD1 (5 bases). The V gene lost 0 bases and the J gene lost 4 bases, with 15 bases spanning the gap. CDR1 is MNHEY and CDR2 is SVGAGI in the germline V gene. The CDR3 runs 16 residues.

The table lists this clonotype with many counts. This chain connects TRBV5-1 to TRBJ2-1; 7 bases are shared with TRBD2. The CDR3 runs 15 residues. V trimming: 0 bases; J trimming: 5 bases; junction bases outside the gene matches: 5. The V gene's germline CDR1 is SGHRS and CDR2 YFSETQ. The CDR3 sequence: CASSLGGTTDNEQFF. The CDR3 nucleotides are TGCGCCAGCAGCTTGGGGGGGACTACAGACAATGAGCAGTTCTTC. Full variable domain (missing parts from reference TRBV5-1 and TRBJ2-1): KAGVTQTPRYLIKTRGQQVTLSCSPISGHRSVSWYQQTPGQGLQFLFEYFSETQRNKGNFPGRFSGRQFSNSRSEMNVSTLELGDSALYLCASSLGGTTDNEQFFGPGTRLTVL.

This clonotype has ten or more counts. The chain's CDR3 is CSAQRRGSYSNQPQHF. In nucleotides, the CDR3 is TGCAGTGCCCAAAGGCGGGGGTCGTATAGCAATCAGCCCCAGCATTTT. V usage is TRBV20-1 and J usage is TRBJ1-5; D might be TRBD1 (5 bases). V shed 6 bases and J shed 0 bases, with 18 bases lying between them. The CDR3 extends over 16 amino acids. From germline, CDR1 is DFQATT and CDR2 SNEGSKA (reference sequence).

This clonotype was detected ten times or more. The J gene is TRBJ2-3, the V gene TRBV28; weak D call: TRBD1 (6 bases). Germline assignment: CDR1 MDHEN and CDR2 SYDVKM. The V end was cut by 2 bases, the J end by 6 bases, with 15 bases between. There are 15 residues in the CDR3. The CDR3 loop is CASSLGITGMDTQYF. CDR3 DNA sequence: TGTGCCAGCAGTTTAGGGATCACAGGGATGGATACGCAGTATTTT.